This T cell receptor beta chain was sequenced for a study of CDR3 diversity in severe acne. Germline loops: CDR1 DFQATT, CDR2 SNEGSKA (reference sequence). V dropped 5 bases and J dropped 0 bases, with 17 bases sitting between them. This CDR3 contains 16 residues. TCRdb redid the calling of the PCR reads with MiXCR, one entry per CDR3 protein. The data show 65,000 to 95,000 distinct CDR3 sequences, 51% seen once. The material sequenced was blood. The TCR comes from a male donor in good health, without acne. The chain carries TRBV20-1 and TRBJ2-1, with D hard to call. CDR3 DNA: TGCAGTGCTTCCTACGACGACCCGAACTCCTACAATGAGCAGTTCTTC. Its protein product is CSASYDDPNSYNEQFF.